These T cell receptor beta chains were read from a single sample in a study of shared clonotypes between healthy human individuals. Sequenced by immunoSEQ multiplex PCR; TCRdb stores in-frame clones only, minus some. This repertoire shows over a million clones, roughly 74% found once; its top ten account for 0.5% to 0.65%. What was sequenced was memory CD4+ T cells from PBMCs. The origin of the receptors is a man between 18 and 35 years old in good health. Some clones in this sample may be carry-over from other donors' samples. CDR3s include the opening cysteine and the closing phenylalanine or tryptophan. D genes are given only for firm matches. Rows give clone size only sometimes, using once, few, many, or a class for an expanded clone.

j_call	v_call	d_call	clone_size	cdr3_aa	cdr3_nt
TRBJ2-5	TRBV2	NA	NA	CATRGEVAPSTQYF	TGTGCCACCCGAGGCGAGGTAGCTCCCTCGACCCAGTACTTC
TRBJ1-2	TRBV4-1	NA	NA	CASSQDPWGAGGYTF	TGCGCCAGCAGCCAAGACCCATGGGGGGCCGGTGGCTACACCTTC
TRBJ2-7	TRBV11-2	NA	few	CASSSHSEQYF	TGTGCCAGCAGCTCCCACTCGGAGCAGTACTTC
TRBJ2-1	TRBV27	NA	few	CASSLRYGMGRYNEQFF	TGTGCCAGCAGTTTACGATACGGAATGGGGAGATACAATGAGCAGTTCTTC
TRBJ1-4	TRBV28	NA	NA	CASSPNRVVNEKLFF	TGTGCCAGCAGCCCCAACCGGGTTGTTAATGAAAAACTGTTTTTT
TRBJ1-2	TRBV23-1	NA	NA	CASSPFDQLFNYGYTF	TGCGCCAGCAGTCCATTCGACCAACTCTTTAACTATGGCTACACCTTC
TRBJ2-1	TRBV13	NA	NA	CASSFLALDEQFF	TGTGCCAGCAGCTTCCTAGCTCTTGATGAGCAGTTCTTC
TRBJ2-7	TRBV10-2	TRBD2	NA	CASSSGMSYEQYF	TGCGCCAGCTCTAGCGGGATGTCGTACGAGCAGTACTTC
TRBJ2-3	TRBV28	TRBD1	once	CAIHPGTGVPDTQYF	TGTGCCATCCACCCCGGGACAGGGGTTCCAGATACGCAGTATTTT
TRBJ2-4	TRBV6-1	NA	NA	CASSRDPGIQYF	TGTGCCAGCAGCCGGGATCCCGGCATTCAGTACTTC
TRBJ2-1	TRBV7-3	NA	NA	CASSLGDRGARYNEQFF	TGTGCCAGCAGCTTAGGAGATAGGGGGGCGCGGTACAATGAGCAGTTCTTC
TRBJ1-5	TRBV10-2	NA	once	CASSEIALKGGWHQPQHF	TGCGCCAGCAGTGAGATCGCGTTGAAGGGGGGTTGGCATCAGCCCCAGCATTTT
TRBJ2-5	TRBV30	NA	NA	CAWSVRGAETQYF	TGTGCCTGGAGTGTACGAGGGGCGGAGACCCAGTACTTC
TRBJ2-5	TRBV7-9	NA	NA	CASGRGPEVPPSIETQYF	TGTGCCAGCGGCCGGGGGCCTGAGGTACCCCCATCCATAGAGACCCAGTACTTC
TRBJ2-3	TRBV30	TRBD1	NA	CAWSDRGNTDTQYF	TGTGCCTGGAGTGACAGGGGGAACACAGATACGCAGTATTTT
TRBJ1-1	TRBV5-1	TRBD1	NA	CASSSQGGNTEAFF	TGCGCCAGCAGCTCACAGGGGGGAAACACTGAAGCTTTCTTT
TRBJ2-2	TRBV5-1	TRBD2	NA	CASNFEASGLRELFF	TGCGCCAGCAATTTCGAGGCTAGCGGACTAAGGGAGCTGTTTTTT
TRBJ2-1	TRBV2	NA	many	CASSNLLAVSSYNEQFF	TGTGCCAGCAGTAATCTCTTGGCGGTAAGCTCCTACAATGAGCAGTTCTTC